The 14 T cell receptor beta chains in this list originate from one sample, sequenced in a study of fetal regulatory T cell absence and autoimmunity. The assay was immunoSEQ multiplex PCR, and TCRdb's table has in-frame clones only and misses some. The sample shows more than 85,000 clones, around 72% of them seen only once. The specimen was pancreas tissue. Receptor source: a male donor with IPEX syndrome.

This clone has only a few counts. The chain carries TRBV19 and TRBJ2-1; D is undetermined. The CDR3 has 13 amino acids. Germline V gene data show CDR1 as LNHDA and CDR2 as SQIVND (reference sequence). The V end was cut by 4 bases, the J end by 4 bases, with 8 bases between. The CDR3 is CASSTYRYNEQFF. The DNA for the CDR3 is TGTGCCAGTAGTACCTACAGATACAATGAGCAGTTCTTC. The full variable domain, rest sourced from reference TRBV19 and TRBJ2-1, is DGGITQSPKYLFRKEGQNVTLSCEQNLNHDAMYWYRQDPGQGLRLIYYSQIVNDFQKGDIAEGYSVSREKKESFPLTVTSAQKNPTAFYLCASSTYRYNEQFFGPGTRLTVL.

V and J are TRBV6-1 and TRBJ2-7; 8 bases fit TRBD2. Germline CDR1 reads MNHNS; CDR2 reads SASEGT. The length of the CDR3 is 16 residues. V lost 3 bases, J lost 0 bases, and 7 bases stayed unmatched. CDR3 DNA sequence: TGTGCCAGCAGTGAGTCCCTAGCGGGCTCCTCCTACGAGCAGTACTTC. Residues: CASSESLAGSSYEQYF.

The V gene is TRBV19, the J gene TRBJ1-2; TRBD1 is a possible D gene (6 bases). The CDR3 is made up of 13 amino acids. Trimming stripped 3 bases from V and 4 bases from J, with 9 bases between. Germline CDR1 and CDR2: LNHDA and SQIVND (reference sequence). The CDR3 DNA is TGTGCCAGTAGTATCCAGGGGTTCTATGGCTACACCTTC. This sequence encodes CASSIQGFYGYTF.

V gene TRBV10-2 combines with J gene TRBJ2-5; perhaps TRBD2 as D (7 bases). CDR1 WSHSY and CDR2 SAAADI come from the germline V gene. The V end was cut by 7 bases, the J end by 6 bases, with 12 bases between. The CDR3 sequence is 12 residues long. Here the CDR3 reads CASKGGPKTQYF. CDR3 in DNA: TGCGCCAGCAAGGGGGGGCCTAAGACCCAGTACTTC.

This clone was observed once. The CDR3 sequence: CASSYSNWTRREQFF. The CDR3 region has the DNA TGTGCCAGCAGTTACTCGAATTGGACTCGGAGGGAGCAGTTCTTC. This chain connects TRBV6-6 to TRBJ2-1, with D possibly matching TRBD2 (5 bases). Germline V lookup: CDR1 MNHNY, CDR2 SVGAGI (reference sequence). Trimming pared 0 bases from V and 10 bases from J, leaving 16 bases between. This CDR3 is built from 15 residues.

CDR3 loop: CASSLRRSSYNEQFF. CDR3 bases: TGTGCCAGCAGTTTAAGGCGGAGCTCCTACAATGAGCAGTTCTTC. This chain connects TRBV27 to TRBJ2-1; D is ambiguous. This CDR3 has 15 amino acids. The V end was cut by 2 bases, the J end by 0 bases, with 8 bases between. Germline V lookup: CDR1 MNHEY, CDR2 SMNVEV (reference sequence).

The chain couples TRBV7-9 to TRBJ2-7; 7 bases align to TRBD1. Germline CDR1 is SEHNR and CDR2 is FQNEAQ (reference sequence). The CDR3 sequence is 13 residues long. J was trimmed by 7 bases and V by 8 bases; bases with no gene match: 11. CDR3 loop: CASVRGGRKEQYF. The DNA for the CDR3 is TGTGCCAGCGTCCGAGGGGGCAGAAAAGAGCAGTACTTC.

This chain uses TRBV7-9 with TRBJ2-1; 8 bases agree with TRBD1. The CDR3 length is 13 residues. CDR1 SEHNR and CDR2 FQNEAQ come from the germline V gene (reference sequence). V gave up 5 bases and J gave up 6 bases; unmatched junction bases: 3. DNA of the CDR3: TGTGCCAGCAGCCCGGACAGGGCCAATGAGCAGTTCTTC. Its protein product is CASSPDRANEQFF.

The gene calls are TRBV19 and TRBJ2-2; perhaps TRBD1 as D (6 bases). Germline V gives CDR1 LNHDA, CDR2 SQIVND (reference sequence). Trimming pared 7 bases from V and 7 bases from J, leaving 16 bases between. This CDR3 region has 14 residues. CDR3 loop: CASKIPGQGGELFF. CDR3 coding DNA: TGTGCCAGTAAGATTCCGGGACAAGGCGGGGAGCTGTTTTTT.

The chain employs TRBV4-3 and TRBJ2-7, with D perhaps given as TRBD1 or TRBD2 (6 bases each). Trimming cost V 4 bases and J 2 bases, with 12 bases left between them. In germline, CDR1 is LGHNA, CDR2 YSLEER. There are 14 residues in the CDR3. The DNA of the CDR3 is TGCGCCAGCAGCCGATACAGGGAGGCCTACGAGCAGTACTTC. Its translation is CASSRYREAYEQYF.

This clone was seen only a few times. This sample also contains other DNA sequences that code for the same CDR3. The chain employs TRBV6-6 and TRBJ2-7, with unresolved D. The germline V gene has CDR1 MNHNY and CDR2 SVGAGI (reference sequence). V lost 0 bases to trimming and J lost 6 bases, with 3 bases between them. The CDR3 sequence is 11 residues long. CDR3: CASSYSGEQYF. In DNA form, the CDR3 reads TGTGCCAGCAGTTACTCGGGCGAGCAGTACTTC.

This chain uses TRBV29-1 with TRBJ2-2; the D gene is possibly TRBD1 (6 bases). This CDR3 spans 14 amino acids. V dropped 0 bases and J dropped 5 bases, with 10 bases sitting between them. Per germline, CDR1 SQVTM and CDR2 ANQGSEA. The CDR3 region has the DNA TGCAGCGTTGAAGATAGGGGGAGTACCGGGGAGCTGTTTTTT. It translates to CSVEDRGSTGELFF.

This chain uses TRBV2 with TRBJ2-1, with 11 bases that match TRBD2. The V and J ends lost 4 bases and 2 bases, in that order; junction bases with no gene match: 7. The CDR3 runs to 17 residues. Germline values: CDR1 SNHLY, CDR2 FYNNEI. CDR3 DNA: TGTGCCAGCAGTGCAAGGACTAGCGGGCTTCCCTACAATGAGCAGTTCTTC. The encoded protein is CASSARTSGLPYNEQFF. Supplemented by reference TRBV2 and TRBJ2-1, the full variable domain reads EPEVTQTPSHQVTQMGQEVILRCVPISNHLYFYWYRQILGQKVEFLVSFYNNEISEKSEIFDDQFSVERPDGSNFTLKIRSTKLEDSAMYFCASSARTSGLPYNEQFFGPGTRLTVL.

This clone was counted a few times. This rearrangement joins TRBV7-2 to TRBJ1-1; tentatively, D is TRBD1 (6 bases). Looked up from germline, CDR1 is SGHTA and CDR2 is FQGNSA. The CDR3 is made up of 14 amino acids. V dropped 5 bases and J dropped 5 bases, with 15 bases sitting between them. CDR3 in DNA: TGTGCCAGCAGCCGGTCCTGGACAGAGACTGAAGCTTTCTTT. It yields the protein CASSRSWTETEAFF. The full variable domain, rest sourced from reference TRBV7-2 and TRBJ1-1, is GAGVSQSPSNKVTEKGKDVELRCDPISGHTALYWYRQSLGQGLEFLIYFQGNSAPDKSGLPSDRFSAERTGGSVSTLTIQRTQQEDSAVYLCASSRSWTETEAFFGQGTRLTVV.